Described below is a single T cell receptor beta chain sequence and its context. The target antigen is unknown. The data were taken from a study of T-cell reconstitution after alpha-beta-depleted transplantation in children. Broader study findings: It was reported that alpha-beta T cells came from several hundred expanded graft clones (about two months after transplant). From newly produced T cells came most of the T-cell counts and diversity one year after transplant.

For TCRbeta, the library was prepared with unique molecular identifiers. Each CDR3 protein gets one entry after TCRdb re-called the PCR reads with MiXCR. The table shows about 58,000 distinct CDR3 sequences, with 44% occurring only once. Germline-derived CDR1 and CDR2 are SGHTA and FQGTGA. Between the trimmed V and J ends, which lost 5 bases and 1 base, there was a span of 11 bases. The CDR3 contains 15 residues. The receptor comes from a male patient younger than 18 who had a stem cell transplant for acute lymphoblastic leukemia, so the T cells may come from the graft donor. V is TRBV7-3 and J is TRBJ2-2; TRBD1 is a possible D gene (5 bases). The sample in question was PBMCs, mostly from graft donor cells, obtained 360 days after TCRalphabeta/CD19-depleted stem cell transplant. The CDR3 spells CASSPTDRNTGELFF. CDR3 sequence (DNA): TGTGCCAGCAGCCCGACCGACAGGAACACCGGGGAGCTGTTTTTT.